Listed here are 7 T cell receptor beta chains from one sample, sequenced in a study of read filtering for tumor transcriptome and immune sequencing (dated by TCRdb to the early 2020s). This sample was sequenced with an Illumina HiSeq 4000. TCR libraries were constructed from roughly 360 ng RNA using the Immunoverse kit, and molecular barcoded adaptors covering alpha/delta and beta/gamma chains were employed. TCRdb reanalyzed the raw reads on its own, using fastp at Q25 for trimming and MiXCR for clone calling, and kept in-frame beta chains. Every entry covers one CDR3 protein and lists the most common genes and DNA from its rows. Within this sample are some 40,000 distinct CDR3 sequences, with 13% to 15% of them counted one time only. Less than 7% of the sample is taken by the ten largest. Sequencing was carried out using a population of CD138-negative cells sorted from bone marrow. Explained via the paper, the cell subset or site label denotes: bone marrow mononuclear cells depleted of CD138+ plasma/myeloma cells by negative magnetic selection. These receptors originate from a donor over 35 with multiple myeloma.

A remark on this clonotype: A read error is the likely source, as a far larger clone sits one nucleotide away. CDR3 sequence: CASSYRETTEQCF. CDR3 sequence (DNA): TGTGCCAGCAGTTACAGGGAGACCACCGAGCAGTGCTTC. This rearrangement joins TRBV6-1 to TRBJ2-7, with D perhaps TRBD1 (6 bases). Germline lookup yields CDR1 MNHNS and CDR2 SASEGT. The CDR3 length is 13 residues.

Written as DNA, the CDR3 is TGTGCCAGCAGCCCCAAGGTGGGGACTACGAACACCGGGGAGCTGTTTTTT. Amino acid sequence: CASSPKVGTTNTGELFF. The chain uses TRBV7-9 and TRBJ2-2; 7 nucleotides align to TRBD2. Trimming removed 5 bases from V and 0 bases from J; junction bases left unmatched: 9. This CDR3 spans 17 amino acids. Per germline, CDR1 SEHNR and CDR2 FQNEAQ (reference sequence).

This clonotype was seen at least ten times. The chain combines TRBV14 with TRBJ1-6; no clear D gene. Germline CDR1 SGHDN, CDR2 FVKESK. The V and J ends lost 1 base and 8 bases respectively, with 15 bases between them. This CDR3 spans 16 amino acids. The CDR3 DNA is TGTGCCAGCAGCCAAGGCGCTAGACCTAATTATTCACCCCTCCACTTT. Translating it yields CASSQGARPNYSPLHF. The variable domain in full, with the rest retrieved from reference TRBV14 and TRBJ1-6, is EAGVTQFPSHSVIEKGQTVTLRCDPISGHDNLYWYRRVMGKEIKFLLHFVKESKQDESGMPNNRFLAERTGGTYSTLKVQPAELEDSGVYFCASSQGARPNYSPLHFGNGTRLTVT.

This clonotype was recorded at least ten times. This chain uses TRBV29-1 with TRBJ2-1, with D possibly being TRBD2 (7 bases). The CDR3 sequence is 13 residues long. Germline-derived CDR1 and CDR2 are SQVTM and ANQGSEA. Deletions cut 5 bases from V and 10 bases from J, with 18 bases between. As DNA, the CDR3 is TGCAGCGTTTCTGAGGGGGGGCGTGGGGAGCAGTTCTTC. Residues: CSVSEGGRGEQFF.

There are many counts of this clonotype. CDR3 in amino acids: CASSSDSSGANVLTF. CDR3 nucleotides: TGTGCCAGCAGCTCGGACAGCTCTGGGGCCAACGTCCTGACTTTC. This sequence joins TRBV7-6 and TRBJ2-6; perhaps TRBD1 as D (6 bases). This CDR3 has 15 residues. The ends were cut back, 4 bases at V and 0 bases at J, with 7 bases in the middle. Germline V gene data show CDR1 as SGHVS and CDR2 as FNYEAQ.

The sample holds many counts of this clonotype. This chain links TRBV18 with TRBJ2-4; tentative D call: TRBD1 (6 bases). The CDR3 covers 14 residues. Germline-derived CDR1 and CDR2 are KGHSH and LQKENI. Trimming took off 2 bases at V and 15 bases at J, with 20 bases between the two ends. CDR3: CASSPGPGEERGYF. Here the CDR3 DNA reads TGTGCCAGCTCACCAGGTCCAGGGGAAGAGAGAGGGTACTTC.

On this clonotype itself: A clone one base away is much larger, so this may be a read error. The chain combines TRBV11-2 with TRBJ2-1; 12 bases agree with TRBD2. CDR3 size: 17 residues. V shed 3 bases, J shed 4 bases, and the junction held 7 bases outside the gene matches. Germline CDR1 SGHAT, CDR2 FQNNGV. CDR3 nucleotide sequence: TGTGCCAGCAGCTTCACTAGCGGGGGGCCCCAATACAATGAGCAGTTCTTC. Translated, it gives CASSFTSGGPQYNEQFF.